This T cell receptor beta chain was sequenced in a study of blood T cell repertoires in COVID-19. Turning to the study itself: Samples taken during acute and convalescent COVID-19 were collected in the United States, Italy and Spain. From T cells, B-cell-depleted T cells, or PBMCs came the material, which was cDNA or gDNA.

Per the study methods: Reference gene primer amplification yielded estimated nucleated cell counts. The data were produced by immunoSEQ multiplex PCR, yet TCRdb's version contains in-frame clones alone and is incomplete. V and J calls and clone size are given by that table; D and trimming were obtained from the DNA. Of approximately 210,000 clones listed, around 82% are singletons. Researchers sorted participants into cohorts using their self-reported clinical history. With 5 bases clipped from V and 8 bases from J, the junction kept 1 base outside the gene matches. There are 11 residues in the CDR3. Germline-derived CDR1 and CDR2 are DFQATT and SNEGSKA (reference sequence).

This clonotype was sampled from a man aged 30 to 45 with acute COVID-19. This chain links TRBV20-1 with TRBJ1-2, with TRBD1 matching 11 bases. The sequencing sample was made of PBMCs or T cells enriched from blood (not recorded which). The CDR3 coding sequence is TGCAGTGCTGGGGACAGGGGGGGCTACACCTTC. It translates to CSAGDRGGYTF.